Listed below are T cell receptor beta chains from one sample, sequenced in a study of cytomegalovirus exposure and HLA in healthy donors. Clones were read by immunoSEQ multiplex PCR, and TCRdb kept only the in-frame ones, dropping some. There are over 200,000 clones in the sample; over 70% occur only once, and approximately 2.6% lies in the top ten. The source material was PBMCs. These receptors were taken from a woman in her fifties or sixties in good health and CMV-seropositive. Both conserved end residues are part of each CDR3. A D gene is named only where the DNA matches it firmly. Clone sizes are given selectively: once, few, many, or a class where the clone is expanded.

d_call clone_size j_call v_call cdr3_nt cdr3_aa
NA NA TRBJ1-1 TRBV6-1 TGTGCCAGCAGTGAACAGGGTTCCGGCACTGAAGCTTTCTTT CASSEQGSGTEAFF
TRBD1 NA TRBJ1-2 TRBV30 TGTGCCTGGAGTCAGGGGGGCCGGGGCTACACCTTC CAWSQGGRGYTF
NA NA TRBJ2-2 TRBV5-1 TGCGCCAGCAGCTTGCCAGTAAAACAGAACACCGGGGAGCTGTTTTTT CASSLPVKQNTGELFF
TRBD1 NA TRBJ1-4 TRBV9 TGTGCCAGCAGCCGCAAAGAGGGGGCCAAAAATGAAAAACTGTTTTTT CASSRKEGAKNEKLFF
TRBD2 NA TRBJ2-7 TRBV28 TGTGCCAGCAGTAGCGGGGCCTACTACGAGCAGTACTTC CASSSGAYYEQYF
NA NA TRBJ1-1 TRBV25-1 TGTGCCAGCCTCCGGGACTTTGAAGCTTTCTTT CASLRDFEAFF
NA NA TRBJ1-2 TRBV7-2 TGTGCCAGCAGCCGGCAAGACAGGTCCCATGGCTACACCTTC CASSRQDRSHGYTF
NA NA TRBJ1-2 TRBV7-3 TGTGCCAGCAGCCCCTCTAGCGGTGGACAACTGCGTGGCTACACCTTC CASSPSSGGQLRGYTF
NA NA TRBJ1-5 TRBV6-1 TGTGCCAGCGGCTTTGAAGCGGGGGATCAGCCCCAGCATTTT CASGFEAGDQPQHF
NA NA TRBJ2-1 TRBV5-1 TGCGCCAGCAGCCCGGGAGTACGGGACAATGAGCAGTTCTTC CASSPGVRDNEQFF
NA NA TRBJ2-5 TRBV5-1 TGCGCCAGCAGCCCCGGTGGGGCAGCCCAAGAGACCCAGTACTTC CASSPGGAAQETQYF
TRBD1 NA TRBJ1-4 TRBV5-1 TGCGCCAGCAGCTTAACCGGGACAGGGGGTGCAACTAATGAAAAACTGTTTTTT CASSLTGTGGATNEKLFF
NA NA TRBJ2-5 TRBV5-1 TGCGCCAGCAGCTTGGATCCGGACCAAGAGACCCAGTACTTC CASSLDPDQETQYF
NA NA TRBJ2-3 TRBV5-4 TGTGCCAGCAGCTGGGCGACCGACACAGATACGCAGTATTTT CASSWATDTDTQYF
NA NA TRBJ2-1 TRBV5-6 TGTGCCAGCAGCTTGACCGCTAGCCAGTATGAGCAGTTCTTC CASSLTASQYEQFF
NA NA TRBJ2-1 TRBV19 TGTGCCAGTAGTCTAGCGAGCTCCTACAATGAGCAGTTCTTC CASSLASSYNEQFF
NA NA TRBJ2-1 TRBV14 TGTGCCAGCAGCCAAGATTTTGGGGCCTTCAATGAGCAGTTCTTC CASSQDFGAFNEQFF
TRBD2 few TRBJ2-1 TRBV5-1 TGCGCCAGCAGTCCACGGTCGGGGGGGTCCTACAATGAGCAGTTCTTC CASSPRSGGSYNEQFF
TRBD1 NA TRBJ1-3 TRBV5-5 TGTGCCAGCAGCTTGCGGACAGGGGGCTCGTCTGGAAACACCATATATTTT CASSLRTGGSSGNTIYF
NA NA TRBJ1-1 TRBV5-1 TGCGCCAGCAGATTGGCGGGCACTGAAGCTTTCTTT CASRLAGTEAFF
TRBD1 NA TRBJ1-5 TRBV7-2 TGTGCCAGCAGCTTAGAAGTTTGGACAGGGTTTGGTCAGCCCCAGCATTTT CASSLEVWTGFGQPQHF
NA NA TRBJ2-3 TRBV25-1 TGTGCCAGCAGTGAATCGGAGGCTAGCACAGATACGCAGTATTTT CASSESEASTDTQYF
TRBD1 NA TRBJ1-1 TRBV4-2 TGTGCCAGCAGCCAAGAGCAGGGGGGCGAAGCTTTCTTT CASSQEQGGEAFF
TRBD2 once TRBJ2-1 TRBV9 TGTGCCAGCAGCGTAGGTGGAGCGGGGGCCAATGAGCAGTTCTTC CASSVGGAGANEQFF
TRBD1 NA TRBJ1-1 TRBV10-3 TGTGCCAGTACAGGGGGCGCGGACACTGAAGCTTTCTTT CASTGGADTEAFF
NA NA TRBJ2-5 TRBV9 TGTGCCAGCAGCGTGCAGGGTCAAGAGACCCAGTACTTC CASSVQGQETQYF
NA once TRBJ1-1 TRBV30 TGTGCCTGGAGTACGGTTTACACTGAAGCTTTCTTT CAWSTVYTEAFF
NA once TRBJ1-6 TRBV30 TGTGCCTGGAGTTCGTCGCCTGGCCAGTCGTATAATTCACCCCTCCACTTT CAWSSSPGQSYNSPLHF
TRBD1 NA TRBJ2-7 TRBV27 TGTGCCAGCAGTTTAAAGGGACAGGGTTACTACGAGCAGTACTTC CASSLKGQGYYEQYF
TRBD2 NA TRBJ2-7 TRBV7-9 TGTTCCAGCAGCTTAGCGGGCGGGGGGCCCCCGGGGGAGCAGTACTTC CSSSLAGGGPPGEQYF
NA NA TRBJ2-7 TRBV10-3 TGTGCCATCAGCGGGACACCCTCCGACGAGCAGTACTTC CAISGTPSDEQYF
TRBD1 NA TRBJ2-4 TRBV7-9 TGTGCCAGCAGCTCCGGGACAGTAAACATTCAGTACTTC CASSSGTVNIQYF
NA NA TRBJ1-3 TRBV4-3 TGCGCCAGCAGCCAAGACGCTAGGGGCGGCTCTGGAAACACCATATATTTT CASSQDARGGSGNTIYF
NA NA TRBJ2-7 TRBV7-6 TGTGCCAGCAGCCCCGCCGGACAGCCATACGAGCAGTACTTC CASSPAGQPYEQYF
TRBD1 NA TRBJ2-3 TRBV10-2 TGCGCCAGCAGTGACTCCCGCAGGGGGAATACGCAGTATTTT CASSDSRRGNTQYF
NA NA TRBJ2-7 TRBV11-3 TGTGCCAGCAGCTTACAGGGGTACGAGCAGTACTTC CASSLQGYEQYF
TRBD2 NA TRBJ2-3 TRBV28 TGTGCCAGCAGTTCCGAGGTCGGCGCGGGGGCAGATACGCAGTATTTT CASSSEVGAGADTQYF
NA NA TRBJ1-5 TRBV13 TGTGCCAGCAGCTTCACAGGTTATAGCAATCAGCCCCAGCATTTT CASSFTGYSNQPQHF
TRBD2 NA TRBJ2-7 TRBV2 TGTGCCAGCAGTGACCCCGTGGCGGGAGGGCTGTACGAGCAGTACTTC CASSDPVAGGLYEQYF
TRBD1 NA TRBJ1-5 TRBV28 TGTGCCAGCAGTTCGTTCGGGACAGCGCTCGACCAGCCCCAGCATTTT CASSSFGTALDQPQHF
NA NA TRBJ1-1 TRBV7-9 TGTGCCAGCAGCTTACAGGGGAGTTTCACTGAAGCTTTCTTT CASSLQGSFTEAFF